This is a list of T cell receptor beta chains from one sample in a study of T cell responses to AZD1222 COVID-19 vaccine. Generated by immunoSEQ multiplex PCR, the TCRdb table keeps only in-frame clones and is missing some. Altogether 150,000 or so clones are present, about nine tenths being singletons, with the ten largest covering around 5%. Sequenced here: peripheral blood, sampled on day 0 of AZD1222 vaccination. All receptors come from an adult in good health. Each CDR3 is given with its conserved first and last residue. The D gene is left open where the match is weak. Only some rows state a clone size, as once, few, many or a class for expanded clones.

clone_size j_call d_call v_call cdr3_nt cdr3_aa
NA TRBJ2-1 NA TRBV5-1 TGCGCCAGCAGCTTGGACGGGCCGAGCTCCTACAATGAGCAGTTCTTC CASSLDGPSSYNEQFF
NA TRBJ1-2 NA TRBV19 TGTGCCAGTACCCCGGCGGGGGGGGTCCTTGGTGCCTATGGCTACACCTTC CASTPAGGVLGAYGYTF
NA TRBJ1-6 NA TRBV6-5 TGTGCTGAAAACGAGCGGGAAAATTCACCCCTCCACTTT CAENERENSPLHF
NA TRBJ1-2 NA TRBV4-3 TGCGCCAGCAGCCAAGTCGGGGCAGGGGCTCGCAACTATGGCTACACCTTC CASSQVGAGARNYGYTF
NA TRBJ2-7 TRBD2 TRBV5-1 TGCGCCAGCAGCTTGGTAGGCGGGAGGGCCTCCTACGAGCAGTACTTC CASSLVGGRASYEQYF
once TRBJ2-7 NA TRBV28 TGTGCCAGCAGCCCAACGGCGTCCGAGCAGTACTTC CASSPTASEQYF
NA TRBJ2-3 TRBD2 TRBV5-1 TGCGCCAGCAGCCCAATTCTAGCGGGAGGACCCACAGATACGCAGTATTTT CASSPILAGGPTDTQYF
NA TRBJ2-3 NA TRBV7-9 TGTGCCACCTCGAGAGGGTGGCAACGGGGGAACACAGATACGCAGTATTTT CATSRGWQRGNTDTQYF
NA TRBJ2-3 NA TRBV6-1 TGTGCCAGCAGAGAACTGGGTGGAGGGTCCACAGATACGCAGTATTTT CASRELGGGSTDTQYF
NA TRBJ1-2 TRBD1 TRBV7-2 TGTGCCAGCAGCTACGGGACAGGGGATAGTGGCTACACCTTC CASSYGTGDSGYTF
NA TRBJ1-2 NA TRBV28 TGTGCCAGCAGTTTAGGCCAGAACTATGGCTACACCTTC CASSLGQNYGYTF
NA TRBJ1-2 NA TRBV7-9 TGTGCCAGCAGCTTAGGAGGGCAGCGGACCTTTTTCGGCTACACCTTC CASSLGGQRTFFGYTF
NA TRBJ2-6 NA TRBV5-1 TGCGCCAGCAGGCGGATAATTTTACCTGGAGGGGCCAACGTCCTGACTTTC CASRRIILPGGANVLTF
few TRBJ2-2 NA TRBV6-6 TGTGCCAGCACCGCTTCCTTAACGGTCGGGACCGGGGAGCTGTTTTTT CASTASLTVGTGELFF
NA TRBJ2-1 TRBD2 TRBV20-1 TGCAGTGCTAGTAACTTGCGGGAGGGACGGAATGAGCAGTTCTTC CSASNLREGRNEQFF
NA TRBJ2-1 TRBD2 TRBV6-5 TGTGCCAGCAGTTACGGGGCTAGCGGGTACAATGAGCAGTTCTTC CASSYGASGYNEQFF
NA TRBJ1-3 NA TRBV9 TGTGCCAGCAGCGGACAGGTCAGCTCTGGAAACACCATATATTTT CASSGQVSSGNTIYF
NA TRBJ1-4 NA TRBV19 TGTGCCAGTAGTATAGGCAGGGCTAATGAAAAACTGTTTTTT CASSIGRANEKLFF
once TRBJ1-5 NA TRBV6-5 TGTGCCAGCACGACAGGATTAAATCAGCCCCAGCATTTT CASTTGLNQPQHF
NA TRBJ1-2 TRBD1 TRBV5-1 TGCGCCAGCAGCTCGCAGGGGGCCGGTAACTATGGCTACACCTTC CASSSQGAGNYGYTF
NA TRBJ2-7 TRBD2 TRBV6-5 TGTGCCAGCAGCCCACCACTAGCGGGCCCCTACGAGCAGTACTTC CASSPPLAGPYEQYF
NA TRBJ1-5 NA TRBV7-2 TGTGCCAGCAGCCTGATGGGGGGTGGCAATCAGCCCCAGCATTTT CASSLMGGGNQPQHF
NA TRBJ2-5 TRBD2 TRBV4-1 TGCGCCAGCAGCCAAGATTATGCGGCGGGAGGTGTTGAGACCCAGTACTTC CASSQDYAAGGVETQYF
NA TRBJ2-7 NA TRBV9 TGTGCCAGCAGCCCACAGACAGGACCCTCCTACGAGCAGTACTTC CASSPQTGPSYEQYF
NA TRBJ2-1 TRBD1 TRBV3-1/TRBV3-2 TGTGCCAGCAGCCAACCAGGGGGCAATGAGCAGTTCTTC CASSQPGGNEQFF
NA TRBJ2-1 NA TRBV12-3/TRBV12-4 TGTGCCAGCACCAACGGGGGCAATGAGCAGTTCTTC CASTNGGNEQFF
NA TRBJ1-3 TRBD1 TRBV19 TGTGCCAGTTCCCCGATGATTACAGGGGGCCCTGGAAACACCATATATTTT CASSPMITGGPGNTIYF
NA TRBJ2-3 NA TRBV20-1 TGCAGTGCTAGTTCCAAAACTCGGGACTTGGGGTTGGATACGCAGTATTTT CSASSKTRDLGLDTQYF
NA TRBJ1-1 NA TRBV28 TGTGCCAGCACCTATTTTCCGGGCACTGAAGCTTTCTTT CASTYFPGTEAFF
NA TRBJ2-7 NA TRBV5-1 TGCGCCAGCAGCTTGACGGGACAAAACTACGAGCAGTACTTC CASSLTGQNYEQYF
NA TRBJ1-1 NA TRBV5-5 TGTGCCAGCAGCTTGGGAGCGGGGGGCACAAACCCAGCTTTCTTT CASSLGAGGTNPAFF
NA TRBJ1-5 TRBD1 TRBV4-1 TGCGCCAGCAGCCTTCTGGCACAGGGGGGTTCGGGACAGCCCCAGCATTTT CASSLLAQGGSGQPQHF
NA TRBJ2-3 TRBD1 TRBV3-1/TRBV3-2 TGTGCCAGCAGCCAGGGTCAGGGGGCGGTGGATACGCAGTATTTT CASSQGQGAVDTQYF
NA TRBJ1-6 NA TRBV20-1 TGCAGTGCTAGTCGGTCTGGTAGAGGAAATTCACCCCTCCACTTT CSASRSGRGNSPLHF
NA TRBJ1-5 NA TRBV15 TGTGCCACCAGCAGAGGTCAGGGAAACAATCAGCCCCAGCATTTT CATSRGQGNNQPQHF
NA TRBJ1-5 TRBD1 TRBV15 TGTGCCACCAGCAGAGAAGGACAGGGGGCATTTCAGCCCCAGCATTTT CATSREGQGAFQPQHF
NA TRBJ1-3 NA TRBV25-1 TGTGCCAGCAGCCGGAACTCTGGAAACACCATATATTTT CASSRNSGNTIYF
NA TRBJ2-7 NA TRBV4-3 TGCGCCAGCAGCCAAGATTTCGGGGGCCTTGGCGAGCAGTACTTC CASSQDFGGLGEQYF
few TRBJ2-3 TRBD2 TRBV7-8 TGTGCCAGCAGCACAGGGCGGACTAGCGGCACAGATACGCAGTATTTT CASSTGRTSGTDTQYF
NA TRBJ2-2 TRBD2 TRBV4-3 TGCGCCAGCAGCCAAACTGGCGGGGGGAACACCGGGGAGCTGTTTTTT CASSQTGGGNTGELFF
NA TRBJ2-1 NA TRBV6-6 TGTGCCAGCAGCCCTCGGGGTAGCCAGCAGTTCTTC CASSPRGSQQFF
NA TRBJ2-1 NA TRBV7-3 TGTGCCAGCAGCCCGGCTGGGCACAATGAGCAGTTCTTC CASSPAGHNEQFF
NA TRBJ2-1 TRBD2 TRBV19 TGTGCCAGTAGCCTGACTAGCGGGGCCAGAAATGAGCAGTTCTTC CASSLTSGARNEQFF
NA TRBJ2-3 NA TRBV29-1 TGCAGCGGGAGACGAGACACAGATACGCAGTATTTT CSGRRDTDTQYF
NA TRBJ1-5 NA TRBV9 TGTGCCAGCAGCGTAGCAGGGTCTTGGAATCAGCCCCAGCATTTT CASSVAGSWNQPQHF
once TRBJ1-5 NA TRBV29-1 TGCAGCGTTGGTCAGGGGAGCAATCAGCCCCAGCATTTT CSVGQGSNQPQHF
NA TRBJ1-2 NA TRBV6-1 TGTGCCAGCAGTGAAACGGGCAGGGTGGGCTATGGCTACACCTTC CASSETGRVGYGYTF
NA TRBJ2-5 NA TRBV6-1 TGTGCCAGCAGTGAACAACGGACCCAGTACTTC CASSEQRTQYF
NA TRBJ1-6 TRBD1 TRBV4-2 TGTGCCAGCAGCCAAGATTTAGGACAGGGGTTCTCACCCCTCCACTTT CASSQDLGQGFSPLHF
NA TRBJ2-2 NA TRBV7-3 TGTGCCAGCAGCTTAACCCCAGGGGCCAGCGTCGCCGGGGAGCTGTTTTTT CASSLTPGASVAGELFF
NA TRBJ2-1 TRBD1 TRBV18 TGTGCCAGCTCGAAGGGACAGGGAGACACTGAGCAGTTCTTC CASSKGQGDTEQFF
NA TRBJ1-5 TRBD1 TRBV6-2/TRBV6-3 TGTGCCAGCAGTCCGTCGGGGCAGGGGACAGGTCAGCCCCAGCATTTT CASSPSGQGTGQPQHF
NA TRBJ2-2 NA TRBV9 TGTGCCAGCAGCGTAGGAGGACTCCCAGGGTTCGGGGAGCTGTTTTTT CASSVGGLPGFGELFF
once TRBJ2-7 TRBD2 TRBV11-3 TGTGCCAGCAGCTTAGGAAGCGGGAGCCACGAGCAGTACTTC CASSLGSGSHEQYF
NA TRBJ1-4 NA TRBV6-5 TGTGCCAGCAGCGCACCGGGTCTGGGTAATGAAAAACTGTTTTTT CASSAPGLGNEKLFF
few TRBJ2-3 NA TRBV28 TGTGCCAGCAGTTTAGCGGGACGCACAGATACGCAGTATTTT CASSLAGRTDTQYF
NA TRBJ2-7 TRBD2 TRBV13 TGTGCCAGCAGCCCCAGAGCGGGAGCGAGCTCCTACGAGCAGTACTTC CASSPRAGASSYEQYF
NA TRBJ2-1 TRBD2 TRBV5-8 TGTGCCAGCAGCAGACCGGGACTAGCGGGGTGGAATGAGCAGTTCTTC CASSRPGLAGWNEQFF
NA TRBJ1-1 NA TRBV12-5 TGTGCTAGTGGTTTGGTCGCGAACACTGAAGCTTTCTTT CASGLVANTEAFF
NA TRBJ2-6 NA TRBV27 TGTGCCAGCACCCCTGCCTGGGGCAGCCTAGGGGCCAACGTCCTGACTTTC CASTPAWGSLGANVLTF